The 9 T cell receptor beta chains below come from one sample, sequenced in a study of blood T cell repertoires in COVID-19 (dated by TCRdb to the early 2020s). Receptors were amplified or captured by the immunoSEQ multiplex PCR assay. TCRdb carries this immuneACCESS record with in-frame sequences only. Its versions omit some clonotypes, under half of them owing to an unresolved V gene in the studies checked, with the rest unexplained. The sample has about 220,000 clones on record, approximately 80% of them singletons. Approximately 1.4% of the sample rests with the top ten. Source material: PBMCs or T cells enriched from blood (not recorded which). The origin of the receptors is a woman in her thirties or forties with acute COVID-19.

The table lists this clone with a count of one. This rearrangement joins TRBV7-2 to TRBJ2-1, with 8 positions matching TRBD2. This CDR3 comprises 16 residues. Germline loops: CDR1 SGHTA, CDR2 FQGNSA. V was pared by 5 bases and J by 5 bases, with 11 bases of the junction left unmatched. The CDR3 DNA follows: TGTGCCAGCAGCCCCAGACTAGCGCAACCTAACAATGAGCAGTTCTTC. Translating it yields CASSPRLAQPNNEQFF. Using reference TRBV7-2 and TRBJ2-1 for the parts outside the CDR3, the full variable domain is GAGVSQSPSNKVTEKGKDVELRCDPISGHTALYWYRQSLGQGLEFLIYFQGNSAPDKSGLPSDRFSAERTGGSVSTLTIQRTQQEDSAVYLCASSPRLAQPNNEQFFGPGTRLTVL.

The chain has TRBV7-2 and TRBJ1-6, with D possibly matching TRBD1 (5 bases). V lost 1 base and J 4 bases, leaving 11 bases between the germline ends. This CDR3 contains 16 residues. Germline-derived CDR1 and CDR2 are SGHTA and FQGNSA. The CDR3 DNA follows: TGTGCCAGCAGCTTAGGGGGCAGAGAATATAATTCACCCCTCCACTTT. As protein: CASSLGGREYNSPLHF.

The chain recombines TRBV25-1 with TRBJ2-1, with 7 nucleotides matching TRBD1. Losses at the gene ends were 11 bases for V and 6 bases for J; bases not matched to a gene: 7. The CDR3 is 12 amino acids. Per germline, CDR1 MGHDK and CDR2 SYGVNS. Here the CDR3 DNA reads TGTGCCTCTTCAGGGGGTAGCAATGAGCAGTTCTTC. This encodes CASSGGSNEQFF.

The chain links TRBV30 to TRBJ1-1; 8 bases map to TRBD1. This CDR3 spans 13 amino acids. V dropped 3 bases and J dropped 4; count of bases not matched to a gene: 4. CDR1 is GTSNPN and CDR2 is SVGIG in the germline V gene (reference sequence). As DNA, the CDR3 is TGTGCCTGGAGCAAACAGGGGGGCACTGAAGCTTTCTTT. Residues: CAWSKQGGTEAFF.

The chain uses TRBV9 and TRBJ2-1, with 8 positions matching TRBD2. The ends lost 3 bases at V and 7 bases at J; junction bases unmatched: 9. Germline V CDR1 and CDR2: SGDLS, YYNGEE. The CDR3 extends over 15 amino acids. The CDR3 DNA is TGTGCCAGCAGCGAGACCGGGACTAGTAGGAATGAGCAGTTCTTC. Translation: CASSETGTSRNEQFF.

This clone is a singleton in its sample. The gene calls are TRBV2 and TRBJ1-2, with D unresolved. There are 15 residues in the CDR3. Germline V lookup: CDR1 SNHLY, CDR2 FYNNEI. Trimming shortened V by 8 bases and J by 6 bases, and 22 bases separated the two germline ends. CDR3 sequence: CASGSGSTFTDGYTF. CDR3 in DNA: TGTGCCAGCGGATCAGGTTCGACCTTTACTGATGGCTACACCTTC.

The rearrangement links TRBV30 to TRBJ2-2; tentative D call: TRBD1 (7 bases). Germline lookup yields CDR1 GTSNPN and CDR2 SVGIG (reference sequence). The CDR3 extends over 15 amino acids. The CDR3 coding sequence is TGTGCACAGGGGACTCCAGTGGGGAACACCGGGGAGCTGTTTTTT. Protein product: CAQGTPVGNTGELFF.

The J gene is TRBJ1-5, the V gene TRBV6-2 or TRBV6-3; 8 nucleotides match TRBD1. Trimming took 6 bases from V and 6 from J; bases not matched to a gene: 10. CDR1 is MNHEY and CDR2 is SVGEGT in the germline V gene. This CDR3 has 15 amino acids. CDR3 protein: CASSPVQGGTQPQHF. CDR3 in DNA: TGTGCCAGCAGCCCCGTACAGGGGGGAACTCAGCCCCAGCATTTT.

The chain has TRBV10-2 and TRBJ1-2; TRBD1 matches 7 bases. The J segment lost 1 base and the V segment lost 2 bases, leaving 7 bases of the junction unmatched. The germline gives CDR1 WSHSY, CDR2 SAAADI. The CDR3 totals 16 residues. The CDR3 DNA follows: TGCGCCAGCAGTGAGCTTGGGACAGTCTATAACTATGGCTACACCTTC. Its protein product is CASSELGTVYNYGYTF.